This T cell receptor (beta chain) was sequenced for a study of response to subunit inactivated influenza vaccine. In this sample, this clonotype turned up a few times. Germline CDR1 SGHRS, CDR2 YFSETQ. V lost 5 bases, J lost 8 bases, and 9 bases stayed unmatched. There are 14 residues in the CDR3. TCRdb used MiXCR to reprocess the RT-PCR reads, holding one entry per CDR3 protein. The sample has roughly 550,000 distinct CDR3 sequences; around a quarter are singletons. In addition, the sample was reused for a study of T cells expressing NK-cell markers. That paper notes: UMIs accompanied the 5'RACE template switching by which TCR beta cDNA was made. Investigators obtained TCR beta repertoires from sorted CD3+CD56+NKG2C+, CD3+CD56+NKG2C- and CD3+CD56-NKG2C+ T cells. Of CD8+ T cells, about 1.0-8% belonged to dominant NKG2C+ clonotypes in 5 to 7 donors.

The chain carries TRBV5-1 and TRBJ2-1; 8 bases agree with TRBD2. The source material was CD4+ T cells sorted from PBMCs, sampled roughly 12 days after vaccination. This clonotype originated in a man between 50 and 59 years old who received an inactivated influenza vaccine. Here the CDR3 DNA reads TGCGCCAGCAGTGTGGCTAGCGGGCTCTATGAGCAGTTCTTC. Translated, it gives CASSVASGLYEQFF.